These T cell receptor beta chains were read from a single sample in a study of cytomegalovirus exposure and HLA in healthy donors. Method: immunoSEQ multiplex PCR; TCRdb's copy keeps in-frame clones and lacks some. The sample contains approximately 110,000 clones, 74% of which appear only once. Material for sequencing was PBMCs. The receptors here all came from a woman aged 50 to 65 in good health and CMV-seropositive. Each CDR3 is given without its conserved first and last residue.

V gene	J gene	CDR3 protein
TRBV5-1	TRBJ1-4	ASSLDPGTTSTNEKLF
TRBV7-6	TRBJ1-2	ASSPQGRANYGYT
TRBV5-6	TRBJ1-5	ASSLGSGRGDQPQH
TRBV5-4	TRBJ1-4	ASSLQGHDSEKLF
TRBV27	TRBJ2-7	ASSLPDGGSYEQY
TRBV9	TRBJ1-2	ASSAAQERMYGYT
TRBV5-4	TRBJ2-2	ASSFGGGGAGELF
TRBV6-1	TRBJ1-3	ASSSTVNGNTIY
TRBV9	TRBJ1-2	ASSASVLSTAPNYGYT
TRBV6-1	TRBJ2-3	ASSEGGNTQY
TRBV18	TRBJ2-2	ASVGGRLAGELF
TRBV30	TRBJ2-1	AWSVRSYNEQF
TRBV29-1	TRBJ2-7	SVGPDSYEQY
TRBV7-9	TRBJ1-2	SSSFPGGETRTYGYT
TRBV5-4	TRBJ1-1	ASSYYSGWTEAF